The clone carrying this T cell receptor beta chain appeared a few times. The data are from a study of response to subunit inactivated influenza vaccine. A single record per CDR3 protein comes from TCRdb applying MiXCR to the RT-PCR reads. The sample contains around 180,000 distinct CDR3 sequences, roughly 8.7% of which appear only once. The CDR3 totals 16 residues. CDR1 is LGHDT and CDR2 is YNNKEL in the germline V gene (reference sequence). Trimming shortened V by 1 base and J by 1 base, and 13 bases separated the two germline ends. This sequence joins TRBV3-1 and TRBJ1-2; possible D gene TRBD1, 6 bases. The material sequenced was non-naive T cells sorted from PBMCs, taken on the day of vaccination. This TCR was recovered from a man aged 50 to 60 who received an inactivated influenza vaccine. In nucleotides, the CDR3 is TGTGCCAGCAGCCAAGGCTCTTGGGGGCGTAACTATGGCTACACCTTC. It codes for CASSQGSWGRNYGYTF.